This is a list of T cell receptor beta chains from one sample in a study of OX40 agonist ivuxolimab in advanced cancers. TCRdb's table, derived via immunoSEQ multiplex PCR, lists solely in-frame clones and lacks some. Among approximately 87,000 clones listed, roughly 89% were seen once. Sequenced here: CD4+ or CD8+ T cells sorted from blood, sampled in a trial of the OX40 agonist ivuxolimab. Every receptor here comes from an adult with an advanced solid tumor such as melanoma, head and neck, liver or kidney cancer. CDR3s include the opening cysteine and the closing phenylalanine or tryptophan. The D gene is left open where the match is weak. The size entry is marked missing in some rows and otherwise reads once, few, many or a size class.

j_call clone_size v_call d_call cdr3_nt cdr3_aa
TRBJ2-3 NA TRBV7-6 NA TGTGCCAGCAACCCACAGGGTTATGGTGCAGATACGCAGTATTTT CASNPQGYGADTQYF
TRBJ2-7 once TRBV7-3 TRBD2 TGTGCCAGCAGCGTACTAGCGGGAGCGGGCGAGCAGTACTTC CASSVLAGAGEQYF
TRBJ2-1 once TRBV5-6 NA TGTGCCAGCAGCTTGGGACCACCCTACAATGAGCAGTTCTTC CASSLGPPYNEQFF
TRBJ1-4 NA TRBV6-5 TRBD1 TGTGCCAGCGGAGGACAGGGGGCCGGTGAAAAACTGTTTTTT CASGGQGAGEKLFF
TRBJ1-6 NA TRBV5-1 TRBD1 TGCGCCAGCAGCCGGGACAGTCTCAACAATAATTCACCCCTCCACTTT CASSRDSLNNNSPLHF
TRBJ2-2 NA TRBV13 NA TGTGCCAGCAGCTCTCGGTACAGCGCCGGGGAGCTGTTTTTT CASSSRYSAGELFF
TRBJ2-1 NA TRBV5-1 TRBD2 TGCGCCAGCAGCTTGGTCCGGACTAGCGGGTACAATGAGCAGTTCTTC CASSLVRTSGYNEQFF
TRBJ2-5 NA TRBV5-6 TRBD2 TGTGCCAGCAGCTTGGTAGCGGGAGGGCCCCAGACCCAGTACTTC CASSLVAGGPQTQYF
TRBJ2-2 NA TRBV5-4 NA TGTGCCAGCAGCTTGGAGGCAGGGGTGAACACCGGGGAGCTGTTTTTT CASSLEAGVNTGELFF
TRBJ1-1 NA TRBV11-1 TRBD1 TGTGCCAGCAGCGGACGAACAGGGGGCACTGAAGCTTTCTTT CASSGRTGGTEAFF
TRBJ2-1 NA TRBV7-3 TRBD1 TGTGCCAGCAGCTCAAGGGACAGCAATGAGCAGTTCTTC CASSSRDSNEQFF
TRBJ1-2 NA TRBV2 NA TGTGCCAGCAGTGGGTCCTATGGCTACACCTTC CASSGSYGYTF
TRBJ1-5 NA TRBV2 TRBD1 TGTGCCAGCAGTGCGGGGACAGGTCGTAACAATCAGCCCCAGCATTTT CASSAGTGRNNQPQHF
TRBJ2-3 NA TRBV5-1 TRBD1 TGCGCCAGCAGCTTCGGACAGGGTGATACGCAGTATTTT CASSFGQGDTQYF
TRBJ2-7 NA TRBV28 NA TGTGCCAGCACCGTTTTTGGGCAGACCTACGAGCAGTACTTC CASTVFGQTYEQYF
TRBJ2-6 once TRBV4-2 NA TGTGCCAGCAGCCAAGATTCTCACGGTTTTGGGGCCAACGTCCTGACTTTC CASSQDSHGFGANVLTF
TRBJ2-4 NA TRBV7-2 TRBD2 TGTGCCAGCAGCCCAAGGGGACTAGCGGGAGGGCCTGTTCAGTACTTC CASSPRGLAGGPVQYF
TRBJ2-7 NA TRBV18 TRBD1 TGTGCCAGCTCACCACCCCCCGGGACAGGGGTGGGCAGTTCGTACTTC CASSPPPGTGVGSSYF
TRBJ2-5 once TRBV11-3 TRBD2 TGTGCCAGCAGCCTAGGACTAGCGGGAGTTGATGAGACCCAGTACTTC CASSLGLAGVDETQYF
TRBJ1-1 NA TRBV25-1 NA TGTGCCAGCACCCTGGGGAGCTACACTGAAGCTTTCTTT CASTLGSYTEAFF
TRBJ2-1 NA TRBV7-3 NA TGTGCCAGCAGCGCCACTTTAGGGGGCAATGAGCAGTTCTTC CASSATLGGNEQFF
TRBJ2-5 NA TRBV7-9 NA TGTGCCAGCAGCTTAAATCGGAGGGACCAAGAGACCCAGTACTTC CASSLNRRDQETQYF
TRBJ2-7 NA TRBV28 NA TGTGCCAGCAGTTTACGGGGGACTTTCTACGAGCAGTACTTC CASSLRGTFYEQYF
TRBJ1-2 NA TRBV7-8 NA TGTGCCAGCAGCCTCCGACGGGGGGCCAACTATGGCTACACCTTC CASSLRRGANYGYTF
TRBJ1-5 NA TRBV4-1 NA TGCGCCAGCAGCCACTATCTAGGTAGGAGGGTGGATCAGCCCCAGCATTTT CASSHYLGRRVDQPQHF
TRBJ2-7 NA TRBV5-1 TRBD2 TGCGCCAGCAGCCCATTATGGACTAGCGGGACCTTCGAGCAGTACTTC CASSPLWTSGTFEQYF
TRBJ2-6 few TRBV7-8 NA TGTGCCAGCAGCTTAGCTGGGGGGGCGCACGGGGCCAACGTCCTGACTTTC CASSLAGGAHGANVLTF
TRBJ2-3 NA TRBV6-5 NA TGTGCCAGCAGTCCCGGGGGAAAGGGGGCAGATACGCAGTATTTT CASSPGGKGADTQYF
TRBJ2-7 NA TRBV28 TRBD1 TGTGCCAGCAACCCCCCGGGACAGGTTGTCTCCTACGAGCAGTACTTC CASNPPGQVVSYEQYF
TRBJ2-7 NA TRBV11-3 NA TGTGCCAGCAGCTTAGACCTGGGCTACGAGCAGTACTTC CASSLDLGYEQYF
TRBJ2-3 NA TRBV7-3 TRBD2 TGTGCCAGCAGGCGTAGCGGGAGCACAGATACGCAGTATTTT CASRRSGSTDTQYF
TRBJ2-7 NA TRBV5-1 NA TGCGCCAGCAGCTTGGGGTCAGAACCTACATTCGGGCAGTACTTC CASSLGSEPTFGQYF
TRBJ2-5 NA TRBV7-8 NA TGTGCCAGCAGCCCACTCACATTATATCAGTACTTGGAAACGCAAGAGACCCAGTACTTC CASSPLTLYQYLETQETQYF
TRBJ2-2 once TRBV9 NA TGTGCCAGCAGCCCCAGGGTTGACACCGGGGAGCTGTTTTTT CASSPRVDTGELFF
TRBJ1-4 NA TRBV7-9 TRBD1 TGTGCCAGCAGCTTTGACAGGGGGCTGGGAGATGAAAAACTGTTTTTT CASSFDRGLGDEKLFF
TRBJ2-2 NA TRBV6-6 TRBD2 TGTGCCAGCAGTGGGGCGACTAGCGCTAACACCGGGGAGCTGTTTTTT CASSGATSANTGELFF
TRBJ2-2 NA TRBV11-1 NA TGTGCCAGCAGCCGGGCCCGCCTAGTGACCGGGGAGCTGTTTTTT CASSRARLVTGELFF
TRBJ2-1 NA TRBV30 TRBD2 TGTGCCTGGCGTTCTTTCGGACTAGCGGGAGACAATGAGCAGTTCTTC CAWRSFGLAGDNEQFF
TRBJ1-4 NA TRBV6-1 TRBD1 TGTGCCAGCAGTGGATCCGGGACAGCTAATGAAAAACTGTTTTTT CASSGSGTANEKLFF
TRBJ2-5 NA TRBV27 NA TGTGCCAGCAGTCCCCAGGGCGGGCAAGAGACCCAGTACTTC CASSPQGGQETQYF
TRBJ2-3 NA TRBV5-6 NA TGTGCCAGCAGCGAAATCGGACTGCGGCGCACAGATACGCAGTATTTT CASSEIGLRRTDTQYF
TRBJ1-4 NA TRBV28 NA TGTGCCAGCAGTTTCCCAGGACAGAATGAAAAACTGTTTTTT CASSFPGQNEKLFF
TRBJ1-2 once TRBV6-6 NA TGTGCCAGCAGTTACGGGGGAGTCGGGCAGAACTATGGCTACACCTTC CASSYGGVGQNYGYTF
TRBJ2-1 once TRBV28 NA TGTGCCAGCAGTTTGTTGAGTGCTGACAATGAGCAGTTCTTC CASSLLSADNEQFF
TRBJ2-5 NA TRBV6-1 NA TGTGCCAGCAGTGTCGGGACGGCCCAAGAGACCCAGTACTTC CASSVGTAQETQYF
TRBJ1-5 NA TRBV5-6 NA TGTGCCAGCAGCCGGGGGACCAGGGATCAGCCCCAGCATTTT CASSRGTRDQPQHF
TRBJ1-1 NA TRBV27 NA TGTGCCAGCAGTTTTAGCAGGACGGTGAACACTGAAGCTTTCTTT CASSFSRTVNTEAFF
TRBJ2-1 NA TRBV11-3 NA TGTGCCAGCAGCTTGGTGAGCGGGTCCTACAATGAGCAGTTCTTC CASSLVSGSYNEQFF
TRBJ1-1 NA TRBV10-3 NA TGTGCCATCAGTGAGTCCGGCGGCATGAACACTGAAGCTTTCTTT CAISESGGMNTEAFF
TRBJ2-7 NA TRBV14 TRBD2 TGTGCCAGCAGCCAAAACCGACTAGCGGGAGGGCCGGGAGAGCAGTACTTC CASSQNRLAGGPGEQYF
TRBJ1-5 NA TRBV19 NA TGTGCCAGTAGTTACCCAGGGTTAGGGAATCAGCCCCAGCATTTT CASSYPGLGNQPQHF
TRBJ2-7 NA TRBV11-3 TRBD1 TGTGCCAGCAGCTTCCTAGGACAGGACTTCTACGAGCAGTACTTC CASSFLGQDFYEQYF
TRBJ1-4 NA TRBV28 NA TGTGCCAGCAGAGTTTGGGGGGGCGCTAATGAAAAACTGTTTTTT CASRVWGGANEKLFF
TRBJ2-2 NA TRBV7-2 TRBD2 TGTGCCAGCAGCCTACCGAGCGGGGCAGTTTTGTTTTTT CASSLPSGAVLFF
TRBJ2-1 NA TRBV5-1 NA TGCGCCTCAAGCTTTGGTCAGCAGGTATGGGGAAGTAGTTTGAATGAGCAGTTCTTC CASSFGQQVWGSSLNEQFF
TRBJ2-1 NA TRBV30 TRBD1 TGTGCCTGGGGCCCGGGACAGGGGATTTCGGGTGAGCAGTTCTTC CAWGPGQGISGEQFF
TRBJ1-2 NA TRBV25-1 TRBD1 TGTGCCAGCAGTGAATACGGGACAGGGGAAGAGAGCTACACCTTC CASSEYGTGEESYTF
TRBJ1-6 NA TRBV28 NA TGTGCCAGCAGTTGGGGAGTCTATTCACCCCTCCACTTT CASSWGVYSPLHF
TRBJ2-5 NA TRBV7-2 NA TGTGCCAGCAGCTTCCATAGAGACAGCCAAGAGACCCAGTACTTC CASSFHRDSQETQYF